Listed here is a single T cell receptor (beta chain). The data were obtained in a study of sequential checkpoint blockade in melanoma. Background on the study: Randomization was 1:1 between first-line nivolumab→ipilimumab and ipilimumab→nivolumab.

Data came from immunoSEQ multiplex PCR; TCRdb stores just in-frame clones and leaves some out. Among 10,000 to 15,000 clones, 76% were seen once, and the ten largest hold approximately 52%. Germline V gene sequence: CDR1 SGHVS, CDR2 FQNEAQ. The CDR3 runs 14 residues. Trimming shortened V by 0 bases and J by 2 bases, and 7 bases separated the two germline ends. Treatment noted: randomized to nivolumab then ipilimumab (arm A) or the reverse (arm B). The rearrangement uses TRBV7-8 and TRBJ2-5; D possibly corresponds to TRBD2 (5 bases). The sample in question was CD8+ T cells sorted from blood (inferred from file names), obtained from a patient given nivolumab and ipilimumab in sequence. This sequence originates from a human patient with melanoma. Some clones in this sample may be carry-over from other donors' samples. The CDR3 region is CASSLAPGQETQYF. Here the CDR3 DNA reads TGTGCCAGCAGCTTAGCGCCGGGGCAAGAGACCCAGTACTTC.